This T cell receptor beta chain was recovered during a study of cytomegalovirus exposure and HLA in healthy donors. The V gene end was trimmed by 4 bases and the J gene end by 1 base; junction bases not matched to a gene: 10. The germline gives CDR1 SGHTS, CDR2 YDEGEE. This CDR3 region has 16 residues. Vbeta (60) and Jbeta (13) primers were used in the PCR. Produced via immunoSEQ multiplex PCR; TCRdb's table is partial and in-frame only. The table includes about 190,000 clones, approximately 79% detected once. This clone was observed a handful of times. The chain recombines TRBV5-8 with TRBJ1-1; 7 nucleotides align to TRBD1. This TCR was recovered from a woman younger than 30 in good health and CMV-seronegative. The sample consisted of PBMCs. CDR3 amino acids: CASSPWGTAENTEAFF. CDR3 sequence (DNA): TGTGCCAGCAGCCCGTGGGGGACAGCTGAGAACACTGAAGCTTTCTTT.